The present entry profiles one TCR beta chain with its context. Sequencing was performed with immunoSEQ multiplex PCR; in TCRdb, only in-frame clones are kept and a portion is missing. The sample has 200,000 to 300,000 clones; 85% to 90% are singletons. This specimen belongs to a study of Ad26.COV2.S vaccination and SARS-CoV-2 variants. Study-wide context: Ad26.COV2.S given intramuscularly, once or twice 56 days apart.

V dropped 5 bases and J dropped 7; count of bases not matched to a gene: 8. The CDR3 totals 15 residues. CDR1 is SGHTA, CDR2 FQGTGA, per germline. Treatment described: 15 to 20 received Ad26.COV2.S at low or high dose, single or two shots; about 5 received placebo; per-sample allocation not given. Samples were taken on day 63 after the first vaccine or placebo injection. This TCR was sampled from a person aged 18-65 years who received the Ad26.COV2.S COVID-19 vaccine or a placebo. The sample in question was peripheral blood, obtained in a trial of Ad26.COV2.S vaccine versus placebo. The chain links TRBV7-3 to TRBJ2-2; 9 bases align to TRBD1. CDR3 sequence: CASSRGTGKVGELFF. As DNA, the CDR3 is TGTGCCAGCAGCCGGGGGACAGGGAAGGTCGGGGAGCTGTTTTTT.